Below, 2 T cell receptor beta chains from the same sample are listed, as sequenced in a study of monozygotic twins with inflammatory bowel disease (dated by TCRdb to about 2019). Libraries were made using 5' RACE. Sequenced using an Illumina HiSeq 2500. After TCRdb reprocessed the reads, each CDR3 protein sequence was kept as one row, without DNA. The sample table gives about 160,000 distinct CDR3 sequences. 7.4% of the sample is in the top ten clones. The material sequenced was blood. The receptors come from a human donor with ulcerative colitis or Crohn's disease, or a healthy co-twin of an affected twin (not recorded which).

This chain uses TRBV5-1 with TRBJ1-3; TCRdb calls TRBD1, which cannot be checked without DNA. From germline, CDR1 is SGHRS and CDR2 YFSETQ. The length of the CDR3 is 15 residues. CDR3 region: CASSPGDPAGNTIYF. The full variable domain, in which reference TRBV5-1 and TRBJ1-3 provide the parts outside the CDR3, is KAGVTQTPRYLIKTRGQQVTLSCSPISGHRSVSWYQQTPGQGLQFLFEYFSETQRNKGNFPGRFSGRQFSNSRSEMNVSTLELGDSALYLCASSPGDPAGNTIYFGEGSWLTVV.

This chain uses TRBV28 with TRBJ2-7; there is no DNA to check the TCRdb D call of TRBD2. Per the germline V gene, CDR1 is MDHEN and CDR2 is SYDVKM. This CDR3 contains 16 residues. CDR3: CASSLHTSGSTYEQYF.